These T cell receptor beta chains were read from a single sample in a study of blood T cell repertoires in COVID-19. Clones were sequenced by immunoSEQ multiplex PCR, and TCRdb holds only the in-frame ones, with some missing. Seen here are 280,000 or so clones, 90% observed once, and the top ten hold 1.7%. The sequencing input was PBMCs or T cells enriched from blood (not recorded which). The receptors stem from a woman younger than 30 with acute COVID-19. The CDR3 runs from the conserved cysteine through the conserved F or W. The D gene is left open where the match is weak. Some rows mark clone size as missing; the rest say once, few, many or name a class of expanded clone.

d_call	clone_size	v_call	j_call	cdr3_length	cdr3_nt	cdr3_aa
-	few	TRBV10-3	TRBJ2-1	12	TGTGCCATCAGTAATAGTCTCGATGAGCAGTTCTTC	CAISNSLDEQFF
TRBD2	-	TRBV27	TRBJ2-7	17	TGTGCCAGCAGTTTAGGTGTGGGACTAGCGGCAAACTACGAGCAGTACTTC	CASSLGVGLAANYEQYF
TRBD2	-	TRBV6-5	TRBJ2-1	15	TGTGCCAGCAGGAAGACTAGCGGTAACTACAATGAGCAGTTCTTC	CASRKTSGNYNEQFF
-	-	TRBV7-8	TRBJ1-2	16	TGTGCCAGCAGCTTGATATCCGTAGGAGTCCGGTCTGGCTACACCTTC	CASSLISVGVRSGYTF
-	few	TRBV7-9	TRBJ1-2	15	TGTGCCAGCAGCTTATCCGGGTTCACCCCCTATGGCTACACCTTC	CASSLSGFTPYGYTF
TRBD2	-	TRBV6-1	TRBJ2-6	21	TGTGCCAGCAGTGAACGTCGACTAGCGGGAGGATTAGACTCTGGGGCCAACGTCCTGACTTTC	CASSERRLAGGLDSGANVLTF
-	few	TRBV6-9	TRBJ1-1	13	TGTGCCAGCAGTTATTCGAGGCACACTGAAGCTTTCTTT	CASSYSRHTEAFF
-	-	TRBV5-4	TRBJ2-3	15	TGTGCCAGCAGCTTGACCGGAGGGAATACAGATACGCAGTATTTT	CASSLTGGNTDTQYF
-	-	TRBV28	TRBJ1-6	13	TGTGCCAGCACGGGGTCCGTCAATTCACCCCTCCACTTT	CASTGSVNSPLHF
-	-	TRBV19	TRBJ2-7	15	TGTGCCAGTAGTATAGCACCGGGATCGGGGTACGAGCAGTACTTC	CASSIAPGSGYEQYF
TRBD1	many	TRBV19	TRBJ1-1	17	TGTGCCAGTCGCCGGATTGGACAGGGGATCGGGAACACTGAAGCTTTCTTT	CASRRIGQGIGNTEAFF
TRBD2	-	TRBV5-4	TRBJ2-1	14	TGTGCCAGCAGCTTGGCCGGGACTAGCAATGAGCAGTTCTTC	CASSLAGTSNEQFF
-	few	TRBV10-3	TRBJ1-1	14	TGTGCCATCAGAACTCAAAAGTCGAACACTGAAGCTTTCTTT	CAIRTQKSNTEAFF
TRBD1	-	TRBV15	TRBJ1-2	17	TGTGCCACCAGCAGAGTTTATGCCGGGACAGGGGGCTATGGCTACACCTTC	CATSRVYAGTGGYGYTF
TRBD1	once	TRBV27	TRBJ1-3	18	TGTGCCAGCAGTTTTGCCAGACAGGGCAATCGCTCTGGAAACACCATATATTTT	CASSFARQGNRSGNTIYF
-	-	TRBV14	TRBJ2-1	14	TGTGCCAGCAGCCGCCGACAGTATTACAATGAGCAGTTCTTC	CASSRRQYYNEQFF
TRBD2	-	TRBV15	TRBJ2-1	17	TGTGCCACCAGCAGAGGCTCTCTAGCGGGAGCGAGGGGAGAGCAGTTCTTC	CATSRGSLAGARGEQFF
TRBD2	-	TRBV28	TRBJ2-1	18	TGTGCCAGCAGTTTATCCGAACGACTAGCGGGATCCTACAATGAGCAGTTCTTC	CASSLSERLAGSYNEQFF
-	once	TRBV30	TRBJ1-1	14	TGTGCCTGGAGTTGGGGCGGGGGGAACACTGAAGCTTTCTTT	CAWSWGGGNTEAFF
TRBD1	-	TRBV25-1	TRBJ2-7	14	TGTGCCAGCAGTGACACAGGGGGCAGGTACGAGCAGTACTTC	CASSDTGGRYEQYF
-	-	TRBV24-1	TRBJ1-5	15	TGTGCCACCAGTGATAGAGGCGGAGGCAATCAGCCCCAGCATTTT	CATSDRGGGNQPQHF
TRBD2	few	TRBV30	TRBJ2-1	15	TGTGCCTGGAGTGGACTAGCGGGAGTTTCCAATGAGCAGTTCTTC	CAWSGLAGVSNEQFF
-	-	TRBV10-3	TRBJ2-7	14	TGTGCCATCAGTGTAACGAGCAAAGACTACGAGCAGTACTTC	CAISVTSKDYEQYF
-	-	TRBV11-2	TRBJ2-1	14	TGTGCCAGCCAGTTCGGGGGGCAACACAATGAGCAGTTCTTC	CASQFGGQHNEQFF
-	-	TRBV5-1	TRBJ2-3	14	TGCGCCAGCACAACAGGCGATTACACAGATACGCAGTATTTT	CASTTGDYTDTQYF
-	-	TRBV2	TRBJ2-7	13	TGTGCCAGCATTGGAGACAGATCACCCGAGCAGTACTTC	CASIGDRSPEQYF
-	-	TRBV7-2	TRBJ1-4	19	TGTGCCAGCAGCTTCCAGGGGCGGGGGCGCGGGGCAACTAATGAAAAACTGTTTTTT	CASSFQGRGRGATNEKLFF
TRBD1	-	TRBV15	TRBJ1-1	17	TGTGCCACCAGCCTTGTAACAGGGGCCAATCTGGGCACTGAAGCTTTCTTT	CATSLVTGANLGTEAFF
-	-	TRBV28	TRBJ1-2	11	TGTGCCACCGAGGCCAACTATGGCTACACCTTC	CATEANYGYTF
-	-	TRBV19	TRBJ1-5	17	TGTGCCAGTAGTATAGGACAGATAGGAGCTCGCAATCAGCCCCAGCATTTT	CASSIGQIGARNQPQHF
-	-	TRBV2	TRBJ2-3	14	TGTGCCAGCCGTAGATCCTATAGCACAGATACGCAGTATTTT	CASRRSYSTDTQYF
-	-	TRBV11-2	TRBJ1-6	14	TGTGCCAGCAGCCCCCTTAGCTATAATTCACCCCTCCACTTT	CASSPLSYNSPLHF
-	-	TRBV5-1	TRBJ2-3	15	TGCGCCAGCAGCTTGGTGGCAGGGTATCGGGATACGCAGTATTTT	CASSLVAGYRDTQYF
TRBD1	-	TRBV5-5	TRBJ2-3	15	TGTGCCAGCAGCTATTCGACAGGGCGCACAGATACGCAGTATTTT	CASSYSTGRTDTQYF
-	-	TRBV7-9	TRBJ1-3	17	TGTGCCAGCAGCCTTTCATCCACACTCACAGGGATAGACACCATATATTTT	CASSLSSTLTGIDTIYF
-	few	TRBV24-1	TRBJ2-7	16	TGTGCCACCAGTGACGAACGGCCCACGGGTAACTACGAGCAGTACTTC	CATSDERPTGNYEQYF
TRBD1	-	TRBV7-6	TRBJ2-7	14	TGTGCCAGCAGCTTAGGGACAGGAACCTACGAGCAGTACTTC	CASSLGTGTYEQYF
-	-	TRBV19	TRBJ2-6	17	TGTGCCAGTAATGACAGGTCCCTTAGCTCTGGGGCCAACGTCCTGACTTTC	CASNDRSLSSGANVLTF
-	-	TRBV10-1	TRBJ2-3	14	TGCGCCAGCAGTGACGGCATGAGGACAGATACGCAGTATTTT	CASSDGMRTDTQYF
TRBD1	-	TRBV7-8	TRBJ1-6	14	TGTGCCAGCAGCTTAGACAGGGGAGGTTCACCCCTCCACTTT	CASSLDRGGSPLHF
TRBD2	-	TRBV11-3	TRBJ2-1	15	TGTGCCAGCAGCTGGAGCGGGAGTTCCTACAATGAGCAGTTCTTC	CASSWSGSSYNEQFF
-	once	TRBV7-9	TRBJ2-3	16	TGTGCCAGCAGCTCTTTTACTAGTACGGGGACAGATACGCAGTATTTT	CASSSFTSTGTDTQYF
TRBD1	once	TRBV5-1	TRBJ1-2	14	TGCGCCAGCAGCCAAGGGGGCGCTAACTATGGCTACACCTTC	CASSQGGANYGYTF
-	-	TRBV12-3/TRBV12-4	TRBJ1-1	12	TGTGCCAGCAGCACAGGGTACACTGAAGCTTTCTTT	CASSTGYTEAFF
-	-	TRBV6-5	TRBJ2-1	16	TGTGCCAGCAGTTACACAAGGGGGAAAGGTCTCAATGAGCAGTTCTTC	CASSYTRGKGLNEQFF